These T cell receptor beta chains were read from a single sample in a study of shared clonotypes between healthy human individuals. Clones were read by immunoSEQ multiplex PCR, and TCRdb kept only the in-frame ones, dropping some. The table has roughly 2,300,000 clones, under 95% seen once. Material: naive CD4+ T cells from PBMCs. Every receptor here comes from a man younger than 30 in good health. Some clones in this sample may be carry-over from other donors' samples. Each CDR3 is given with its conserved first and last residue. Fields, in order: V gene, clone size, CDR3 protein. The size entry is marked missing in some rows and otherwise reads once, few, many or a size class.

TRBV5-1,NA,CASSYRAAEGKLFF
TRBV23-1,NA,CASSQVRQGGVPYDSNQPQHF
TRBV10-3,NA,CAISVGPTGGNTIYF
TRBV18,NA,CASSPRLAGGTDTQYF
TRBV30,NA,CAWSEGHINQPQHF
TRBV5-1,NA,CASSLNKDEKLFF
TRBV10-3,NA,CAIRSRDSANTEAFF
TRBV28,NA,CASRTPTDTQYF
TRBV18,NA,CASSPQGYAYNEQFF
TRBV2,NA,CASNGQGRTDTQYF
TRBV5-6,NA,CASRAILANYGYTF
TRBV20-1,NA,CSAVRVEQYF
TRBV20-1,NA,CSAKSEKLFF
TRBV5-6,NA,CASSWTGSRGRLYEQYF
TRBV30,NA,CAWSVGGSNQPQHF
TRBV7-8,once,CASSLISGNTEAFF
TRBV7-9,once,CASSSDGRNQPQHF
TRBV6-5,NA,CASSYSTSPGSYTF
TRBV7-9,NA,CASSRPRTVNTGELFF
TRBV2,once,CASRRGGSATEAFF
TRBV7-6,NA,CASSLGLAGGSSYNEQFF
TRBV5-4,NA,CASSASGGARNTEAFF
TRBV4-2,NA,CASSQGKGRMNTEAFF
TRBV7-2,once,CASSLDNSFYGYTF
TRBV18,NA,CASSPRGTVYEQYF
TRBV9,NA,CASSVGQAGDVETQYF
TRBV5-4,NA,CASSRTGAGELFF
TRBV4-1,NA,CASSRGQSSGGYTF
TRBV11-1,NA,CASRIGTAVPEQYF
TRBV7-2,NA,CASSLASGRGTDTQYF
TRBV9,once,CASSVDGRVYNEQFF
TRBV28,NA,CASSWIHRVGTEAFF
TRBV27,NA,CASSSPGQGYYEQYF
TRBV5-1,once,CASSSGGDPYEKLFF
TRBV4-1,NA,CASRREADYNEQFF
TRBV1,NA,CTSSQPRPSTDTQYF
TRBV5-1,NA,CASSSRTQAQETQYF
TRBV28,NA,CASRLAAPVREQYF
TRBV28,NA,CASSLAAVNTGELFF
TRBV5-6,NA,CASRLGPGRGETQYF
TRBV27,NA,CAARTALNTEAFF
TRBV7-9,NA,CASSSRQGGEKLFF
TRBV11-2,NA,CASSSMREGGNIQYF
TRBV10-2,NA,CASRDNNYGYTF
TRBV4-2,NA,CASSQEVLANYEQYF
TRBV27,NA,CASSPRPGLAGFEQFF
TRBV2,few,CASSIDSGNTIYF
TRBV30,NA,CAWSVGRPNEQFF
TRBV5-4,NA,CASSLVPYRSGEQYF
TRBV5-1,NA,CASSLELTPNTGELFF
TRBV4-2,NA,CASSSRREQGGLGETQYF
TRBV9,NA,CASSVEGATMNEQYF
TRBV7-3,once,CASSRRGQETQYF
TRBV18,NA,CASSASEGPEAFF
TRBV5-1,once,CASSLAPPGGGSTDTQYF
TRBV5-1,NA,CASSSELGYTEAFF
TRBV28,NA,CASSRGGEQFF
TRBV18,NA,CASSPDTSTDTQYF